This passage covers 19 T cell receptor beta chains from one sample sequenced in a study of cytomegalovirus exposure and HLA in healthy donors. The PCR had 60 Vbeta and 13 Jbeta primers. Method: immunoSEQ multiplex PCR; TCRdb's copy keeps in-frame clones and lacks some. The sample shows about 160,000 clones, roughly 80% of them seen only once. The specimen was PBMCs. These receptors were collected from a woman aged 25-40 years in good health and CMV-seronegative.

CDR3 sequence: CASKSRVSSGANVLTF. The CDR3, as DNA: TGTGCCAGTAAGTCAAGAGTAAGCTCTGGGGCCAACGTCCTGACTTTC. The chain carries TRBV19 and TRBJ2-6; D not certain. Trimming pared 7 bases from V and 0 bases from J, leaving 13 bases between. Germline CDR1 LNHDA, CDR2 SQIVND (reference sequence). This CDR3 has 16 residues. The whole variable domain, remainder taken from reference TRBV19 and TRBJ2-6, is DGGITQSPKYLFRKEGQNVTLSCEQNLNHDAMYWYRQDPGQGLRLIYYSQIVNDFQKGDIAEGYSVSREKKESFPLTVTSAQKNPTAFYLCASKSRVSSGANVLTFGAGSRLTVL.

The chain combines TRBV5-1 with TRBJ1-1, with a weak D call TRBD1 (5 bases). The V and J ends lost 6 bases and 1 base respectively, with 10 bases between them. This CDR3 has 13 residues. Germline CDR1 is SGHRS and CDR2 is YFSETQ. The CDR3 spells CASTRGGNTEAFF. The CDR3 DNA is TGCGCCAGCACCCGGGGGGGGAACACTGAAGCTTTCTTT.

The chain carries TRBV19 and TRBJ1-2, with D unclear. Germline V gives CDR1 LNHDA, CDR2 SQIVND (reference sequence). V was clipped by 7 bases and J by 0 bases, with 6 bases between them. CDR3 length equals 12 residues. CDR3 sequence reads: CASTSSNYGYTF. The CDR3 DNA reads as TGTGCCAGTACGAGCTCTAACTATGGCTACACCTTC.

V gene TRBV4-2 combines with J gene TRBJ1-4; D may be TRBD1 (6 bases). Germline-derived CDR1 and CDR2 are LGHNA and YNFKEQ. V was clipped by 4 bases and J by 6 bases, with 12 bases between them. This CDR3 comprises 14 residues. CDR3 DNA: TGTGCCAGCAGCCCGGGGGGGCCGGATGAAAAACTGTTTTTT. Translation: CASSPGGPDEKLFF.

The chain uses TRBV6-6 and TRBJ1-2, with TRBD1 as a possible D gene (6 bases). This CDR3 is built from 15 residues. CDR1 is MNHNY, CDR2 SVGAGI, per germline (reference sequence). The V end lost 0 bases, the J end lost 8 bases, and 16 bases lay between the germline ends. CDR3 loop: CASSYSTGTSGGYTF. The CDR3 region has the DNA TGTGCCAGCAGTTACTCCACAGGGACCTCCGGGGGCTACACCTTC.

The chain uses TRBV6-5 and TRBJ1-1; D may be TRBD1 (5 bases). The V end was cut by 2 bases, the J end by 2 bases, with 12 bases between. The CDR3 sequence is 15 residues long. Germline CDR1 MNHEY, CDR2 SVGAGI. CDR3 in DNA: TGTGCCAGCAGTTACCAGGAGACAGTTAACACTGAAGCTTTCTTT. This codes for CASSYQETVNTEAFF.

This clone came up a few times. At one boundary the junction diverges from the germline segment, which might be a read error. The V call is TRBV7-9, the J call TRBJ1-1, with 8 bases identical to TRBD1. The germline gives CDR1 SEHNR, CDR2 FQNEAQ (reference sequence). The CDR3 is made up of 13 amino acids. DNA for the CDR3: TGTTCCAGCAGCTTATGGGGACAGGATGAAGCTTTCTTT. Protein: CSSSLWGQDEAFF. The whole variable domain, filled in from reference TRBV7-9 and TRBJ1-1, reads DTGVSQNPRHKITKRGQNVTFRCDPISEHNRLYWYRQTLGQGPEFLTYFQNEAQLEKSRLLSDRFSAERPKGSFSTLEIQRTEQGDSAMYLCSSSLWGQDEAFFGQGTRLTVV.

This clone has more than one count but fewer than ten. This chain links TRBV28 with TRBJ2-1, with 10 bases identical to TRBD2. The CDR3 consists of 16 residues. CDR1 MDHEN and CDR2 SYDVKM come from the germline V gene. V gave up 6 bases and J gave up 5 bases; unmatched junction bases: 10. CDR3 DNA sequence: TGTGCCAGCAGCTTACCTGGACTAGCGGCCCACAATGAGCAGTTCTTC. This sequence encodes CASSLPGLAAHNEQFF.

The V and J genes are TRBV19 and TRBJ1-2, with D unresolved. Trimming stripped 11 bases from V and 2 bases from J, with 12 bases between. The CDR3 spans 12 residues. Germline V gene sequence: CDR1 LNHDA, CDR2 SQIVND (reference sequence). The chain's CDR3 is CASRPGNYGYTF. The CDR3, as DNA: TGTGCCTCTCGTCCGGGGAACTATGGCTACACCTTC.

Remarks on this clone: Distinct nucleotide sequences in the sample also encode this CDR3. J is TRBJ2-3 and V is TRBV5-4, with D perhaps TRBD1 (5 bases). The CDR3 consists of 13 residues. Germline V gene sequence: CDR1 SGHNT, CDR2 YYREEE (reference sequence). Trimming shortened V by 4 bases and J by 4 bases, and 10 bases separated the two germline ends. The CDR3 region has the DNA TGTGCCAGCAGCCGGCAGGGTGCAGATACGCAGTATTTT. It encodes CASSRQGADTQYF.

The chain carries TRBV2 and TRBJ1-5; 9 nucleotides match TRBD1. Germline values: CDR1 SNHLY, CDR2 FYNNEI. The CDR3 totals 16 residues. The ends lost 0 bases at V and 2 bases at J; junction bases unmatched: 2. This CDR3 reads CASSEAGQGGNQPQHF. For the CDR3, the DNA is TGTGCCAGCAGTGAAGCGGGACAGGGTGGCAATCAGCCCCAGCATTTT. The full variable domain, with the rest looked up from reference TRBV2 and TRBJ1-5, is EPEVTQTPSHQVTQMGQEVILRCVPISNHLYFYWYRQILGQKVEFLVSFYNNEISEKSEIFDDQFSVERPDGSNFTLKIRSTKLEDSAMYFCASSEAGQGGNQPQHFGDGTRLSIL.

This clone was recorded only once. This chain connects TRBV2 to TRBJ2-7, with TRBD1 matching 8 bases. The germline V gene encodes CDR1 SNHLY and CDR2 FYNNEI. V trimming: 6 bases; J trimming: 3 bases; junction bases outside the gene matches: 10. This CDR3 is 15 amino acids long. In DNA, the CDR3 is TGTGCCAGCAGCCAGGGGGCGCTTGACCTCTACGAGCAGTACTTC. This encodes CASSQGALDLYEQYF.

This clone was counted once. The chain is built from TRBV18 and TRBJ1-1; possibly TRBD1 for D (6 bases). Germline V lookup: CDR1 KGHSH, CDR2 LQKENI. The CDR3 is made up of 15 amino acids. Trimming took 1 base from V and 5 from J, leaving 14 bases between them. This CDR3 reads CASSPRGQSLTEAFF. CDR3 in DNA: TGTGCCAGCTCACCACGGGGGCAGTCCCTTACTGAAGCTTTCTTT.

Comments on this clone: One end of the junction varies from germline; a read error may be responsible. This chain uses TRBV7-8 with TRBJ2-7; no clear D. CDR1 and CDR2 from the germline V gene are SGHVS and FQNEAQ. This CDR3 region has 13 residues. The CDR3, as DNA: TGTGCTAGCAGCGAGAGGCCGGCATACGAGCAGTACTTC. The encoded protein is CASSERPAYEQYF.

The chain is built from TRBV6-6 and TRBJ1-2; D call uncertain. Germline CDR1 and CDR2: MNHNY and SVGAGI (reference sequence). Trimming shortened V by 5 bases and J by 3 bases, and 19 bases separated the two germline ends. The CDR3 has 16 amino acids. This chain's CDR3 is CASSISRGSDYYGYTF. The CDR3 DNA follows: TGTGCCAGCAGTATATCGCGTGGGAGCGACTACTATGGCTACACCTTC.

The chain employs TRBV7-8 and TRBJ1-1, with 8 bases that match TRBD1. The trim removed 7 bases at V and 8 bases at J, leaving 15 bases unmatched. The germline CDR1 and CDR2 sequences are SGHVS and FQNEAQ. This CDR3 comprises 15 residues. The CDR3 reads CASTEFDRGAWEAFF. CDR3 sequence (DNA): TGTGCCAGCACTGAATTCGACAGGGGTGCTTGGGAAGCTTTCTTT.

This clone showed up just a few times. The chain carries TRBV20-1 and TRBJ1-1, with D hard to call. The CDR3 consists of 10 residues. With 1 base removed from V and 8 bases from J, the gap between germline ends came to 5 bases. Germline assignment: CDR1 DFQATT and CDR2 SNEGSKA (reference sequence). The CDR3 is CSARVQEAFF. Written as DNA, the CDR3 is TGCAGTGCTAGAGTCCAAGAAGCTTTCTTT.

V and J are TRBV5-1 and TRBJ1-5; 8 positions agree with TRBD1. The junction had 4 bases not matched to a gene; V was cut back by 3 bases and J by 2 bases. The CDR3 has 15 amino acids. Germline CDR1 is SGHRS and CDR2 is YFSETQ. The CDR3 nucleotides read TGCGCCAGCAGCTCTGGACAGGGAGGCAATCAGCCCCAGCATTTT. This gives the protein CASSSGQGGNQPQHF.

V usage is TRBV21-1 and J usage is TRBJ2-6; the D call TRBD1 from the table was never checked on the DNA. TRBV21-1 is labeled a pseudogene. This CDR3 spans 19 amino acids. The CDR3 region has the DNA TGTGCCAGCAGCCTCTCCCTGGGACACCCTGACTCTGGGGCCAACGTCCTGACTTTC. The encoded protein is CASSLSLGHPDSGANVLTF.